One and the same sample provided the 16 T cell receptor beta chains below, sequenced in a study of vaccination and CD4 T cells after COVID-19. Cultured CD4+ T-cell DNA underwent Oncomine TCR Beta short-read sequencing. MiXCR, run by TCRdb on the PCR reads, gives a single entry per CDR3 protein. The data show under 20,000 distinct CDR3 sequences, with approximately 71% seen just once and 15% to 20% held by the top ten. Documented treatment: approximately 9-day PBMC culture with coronavirus spike peptide pools or control peptides (ViraFEST assay). The antigens for these receptors are not known. Sequenced sample: CD4+ T cells from blood, cultured in vitro. These receptors originate from a human donor who had recovered from COVID-19.

This clonotype is large by share. The genes are TRBV7-2 and TRBJ2-3; the match to TRBD2 covers 10 bases. Germline V lookup: CDR1 SGHTA, CDR2 FQGNSA. The CDR3 is made up of 16 amino acids. The junction had 5 bases not matched to a gene; V was cut back by 0 bases and J by 5 bases. The CDR3 reads CASSLAPSGRGDTQYF. In nucleotides, the CDR3 is TGTGCCAGCAGCTTAGCTCCCAGCGGGAGGGGAGATACGCAGTATTTT.

The chain uses TRBV19 and TRBJ1-2, with a tentative D call TRBD1 (5 bases). Trimming pared 4 bases from V and 3 bases from J, leaving 15 bases between. The CDR3 consists of 15 residues. Germline CDR1 and CDR2: LNHDA and SQIVND (reference sequence). In nucleotides, the CDR3 is TGTGCCAGTAGTACCCCCGCCCGGGGCCACTATGGCTACACCTTC. It yields the protein CASSTPARGHYGYTF.

The chain combines TRBV6-1 with TRBJ2-5; D is undetermined. V dropped 8 bases and J dropped 4 bases, with 17 bases sitting between them. Per the germline V gene, CDR1 is MNHNS and CDR2 is SASEGT. This CDR3 contains 14 residues. In DNA form, the CDR3 reads TGTGCCAGCGGATCAGGACGCTTGGGAGAGACCCAGTACTTC. Amino acids: CASGSGRLGETQYF.

This clonotype came up a few times. The V gene is TRBV24-1, the J gene TRBJ1-2, with 8 bases that match TRBD1. In germline, CDR1 is KGHDR, CDR2 SFDVKD. The V and J ends lost 0 bases and 4 bases, in that order; junction bases with no gene match: 0. CDR3 size: 14 residues. CDR3 residues: CATSDLTGGYGYTF. CDR3 in DNA: TGTGCCACCAGTGATTTGACAGGGGGCTATGGCTACACCTTC.

This clonotype was seen a few times. This chain joins TRBV2 and TRBJ2-5; TRBD1 aligns across 8 bases. CDR1 is SNHLY and CDR2 is FYNNEI in the germline V gene. CDR3 length equals 13 residues. V was pared by 7 bases and J by 5 bases, with 6 bases of the junction left unmatched. The CDR3 DNA reads as TGTGCCAGCACCTACAGGGGGTGGGAGACCCAGTACTTC. It is translated as CASTYRGWETQYF.

The chain uses TRBV19 and TRBJ1-5; D call uncertain. This CDR3 contains 14 residues. Germline-derived CDR1 and CDR2 are LNHDA and SQIVND (reference sequence). V was shortened by 7 bases and J by 2 bases, with 12 bases between the two germline ends. The CDR3 DNA reads TGTGCCAGTAAATTGACTAATCGCAATCAGCCCCAGCATTTT. Translating it yields CASKLTNRNQPQHF.

The gene calls are TRBV7-2 and TRBJ1-1; 8 bases match TRBD1. The ends lost 1 base at V and 4 bases at J; junction bases unmatched: 14. Germline V gene sequence: CDR1 SGHTA, CDR2 FQGNSA. This CDR3 is built from 18 residues. Here the CDR3 DNA reads TGTGCCAGCAGCTTAGGTCTGACAGGGGACCTCCTAAGCACTGAAGCTTTCTTT. This codes for CASSLGLTGDLLSTEAFF.

Only a few counts were recorded for this clonotype. This rearrangement joins TRBV11-2 to TRBJ2-7, with 7 bases matching TRBD2. CDR3 length: 14 amino acids. The junction had 6 bases not matched to a gene; V was cut back by 5 bases and J by 2 bases. Germline V gene sequence: CDR1 SGHAT, CDR2 FQNNGV. The CDR3 DNA follows: TGTGCCAGCAGCCCCCCAGCGGGGACCTACGAGCAGTACTTC. It is translated as CASSPPAGTYEQYF.

In the case of this clonotype: One end of the junction does not line up with germline, which may come from a read error. DNA for the CDR3: TGTGCCAACAGCTCGGACTCTTACGAGCAGTACTTC. As protein: CANSSDSYEQYF. V gene TRBV11-2 combines with J gene TRBJ2-7, with D tentatively TRBD2 (5 bases). Germline V CDR1 and CDR2: SGHAT, FQNNGV. The CDR3 has 12 amino acids.

This chain connects TRBV7-2 to TRBJ2-5, with 7 bases identical to TRBD1. Germline lookup yields CDR1 SGHTA and CDR2 FQGNSA. V shed 4 bases and J 5 bases; nucleotides not matched to a gene: 10. The CDR3 contains 15 residues. This CDR3 is CASSSLYRGTETQYF. The CDR3 DNA reads as TGTGCCAGCAGCTCCTTGTACAGGGGCACCGAGACCCAGTACTTC. Full variable domain (remainder filled in from reference TRBV7-2 and TRBJ2-5): GAGVSQSPSNKVTEKGKDVELRCDPISGHTALYWYRQSLGQGLEFLIYFQGNSAPDKSGLPSDRFSAERTGGSVSTLTIQRTQQEDSAVYLCASSSLYRGTETQYFGPGTRLLVL.

The V call is TRBV6-1, the J call TRBJ2-3; 9 bases are a match to TRBD2. J lost 4 bases, V lost 6 bases, and 11 bases had no gene match. CDR1 MNHNS and CDR2 SASEGT come from the germline V gene. CDR3 length: 16 residues. In DNA, the CDR3 is TGTGCCAGCAGACTCACGGGACTAGCTGTTGCAGATACGCAGTATTTT. This gives the protein CASRLTGLAVADTQYF.

This rearrangement joins TRBV11-2 to TRBJ1-1, with 8 bases matching TRBD1. CDR3 length: 15 residues. From germline, CDR1 is SGHAT and CDR2 FQNNGV. J gave up 1 base and V 0 bases, and 1 base lay outside the gene matches. CDR3 sequence: CASSLEGQANTEAFF. CDR3 bases: TGTGCCAGCAGCTTAGAGGGACAGGCGAACACTGAAGCTTTCTTT.

The rearrangement links TRBV19 to TRBJ1-5, with TRBD1 as a possible D gene (5 bases). The ends were cut back, 5 bases at V and 3 bases at J, with 11 bases in the middle. The CDR3 is made up of 14 amino acids. Germline V gives CDR1 LNHDA, CDR2 SQIVND (reference sequence). The CDR3 loop is CASSPDSFNQPQHF. The DNA for the CDR3 is TGTGCCAGTAGTCCCGACAGTTTCAATCAGCCCCAGCATTTT. Looking up the rest from reference TRBV19 and TRBJ1-5 gives the full variable domain: DGGITQSPKYLFRKEGQNVTLSCEQNLNHDAMYWYRQDPGQGLRLIYYSQIVNDFQKGDIAEGYSVSREKKESFPLTVTSAQKNPTAFYLCASSPDSFNQPQHFGDGTRLSIL.

V gene TRBV28 combines with J gene TRBJ1-6; D might be TRBD1 (5 bases). The germline V gene has CDR1 MDHEN and CDR2 SYDVKM. V lost 6 bases and J lost 8, with 23 bases in between. The CDR3 consists of 17 residues. This chain's CDR3 is CASSSPLPGTPDSPLHF. The CDR3 region has the DNA TGTGCCAGCAGCTCCCCCTTACCCGGGACCCCTGATTCACCCCTCCACTTT.

This chain links TRBV2 with TRBJ2-7; 9 bases fit TRBD1. The V and J ends lost 4 bases and 6 bases, in that order; junction bases with no gene match: 1. The CDR3 runs 12 residues. Germline V lookup: CDR1 SNHLY, CDR2 FYNNEI. This chain's CDR3 is CASSGTGAEQYF. The CDR3 DNA is TGTGCCAGCAGTGGGACAGGGGCCGAGCAGTACTTC. Filled out from reference TRBV2 and TRBJ2-7, the complete variable domain reads EPEVTQTPSHQVTQMGQEVILRCVPISNHLYFYWYRQILGQKVEFLVSFYNNEISEKSEIFDDQFSVERPDGSNFTLKIRSTKLEDSAMYFCASSGTGAEQYFGPGTRLTVT.

V gene TRBV6-2 or TRBV6-3 combines with J gene TRBJ2-7, with TRBD2 identical over 10 bases. Germline V lookup: CDR1 MNHEY, CDR2 SVGEGT. Losses at the gene ends were 6 bases for V and 7 bases for J; bases not matched to a gene: 6. The CDR3 totals 13 residues. CDR3 sequence reads: CASRGTSAGEQYF. As DNA, the CDR3 is TGTGCCAGCAGGGGGACTAGCGCAGGGGAGCAGTACTTC.